The 26 T cell receptor beta chains in this list originate from one sample, sequenced in a study of cytomegalovirus exposure and HLA in healthy donors. Researchers ran the PCR with 60 Vbeta and 13 Jbeta primers. Libraries were prepared by immunoSEQ multiplex PCR; TCRdb keeps only in-frame clonotypes and omits some of them. Among 110,000 to 150,000 clones, roughly 70% were seen once, and the ten largest hold over 6%. The specimen sequenced was PBMCs. Every receptor here comes from a man in his thirties or forties in good health and CMV-seronegative.

By sample fraction, this clone is medium-sized (0.01 to 0.1%). The chain combines TRBV6-6 with TRBJ1-2; D gene uncertain. Trimming removed 6 bases at V and 1 base at J, with 15 bases between. Germline V CDR1 and CDR2: MNHNY, SVGAGI (reference sequence). The length of the CDR3 is 15 residues. This chain's CDR3 is CASSPPWRFNYGYTF. The CDR3 DNA is TGTGCCAGCAGCCCCCCGTGGAGATTTAACTATGGCTACACCTTC.

This clone was seen more than once but under ten times. The chain employs TRBV5-8 and TRBJ1-5; 12 nucleotides match TRBD1. V shed 4 bases and J 4 bases; nucleotides not matched to a gene: 3. The CDR3 length is 15 residues. Germline CDR1 reads SGHTS; CDR2 reads YDEGEE. The CDR3 region has the DNA TGTGCCAGCAGCGGGGACAGGGGGCGTAATCAGCCCCAGCATTTT. Translated, it gives CASSGDRGRNQPQHF.

This chain uses TRBV28 with TRBJ1-5; a weak D match, TRBD1 (5 bases). Germline CDR1 and CDR2: MDHEN and SYDVKM. Between the trimmed V and J ends, which lost 6 bases and 5 bases, there was a span of 17 bases. The CDR3 totals 15 residues. The chain's CDR3 is CASSWGTPGDQPQHF. DNA of the CDR3: TGTGCCAGCAGCTGGGGGACCCCGGGGGATCAGCCCCAGCATTTT.

This sequence joins TRBV10-3 and TRBJ1-3; D gene ambiguous. CDR1 is ENHRY, CDR2 SYGVKD, per germline. V gave up 7 bases and J gave up 0 bases, with 4 bases separating them. This CDR3 has 12 amino acids. The CDR3, as DNA: TGTGCCATCACTAGCTCTGGAAACACCATATATTTT. Its translation: CAITSSGNTIYF.

This chain uses TRBV5-6 with TRBJ2-1, with D maybe TRBD2 (5 bases). The CDR3 extends over 13 amino acids. The V and J ends lost 4 bases and 6 bases respectively, with 11 bases between them. The germline CDR1 and CDR2 sequences are SGHDT and YYEEEE. CDR3 nucleotide sequence: TGTGCCAGCAGCCTCCGGGGAACCAATGAGCAGTTCTTC. This codes for CASSLRGTNEQFF.

The chain couples TRBV14 to TRBJ2-1; weak D call: TRBD2 (5 bases). V was shortened by 7 bases and J by 8 bases, with 18 bases between the two germline ends. The length of the CDR3 is 14 residues. Germline values: CDR1 SGHDN, CDR2 FVKESK. The CDR3 region has the DNA TGTGCCAGCAACCACCTAAATCGGGATTATGAGCAGTTCTTC. It translates to CASNHLNRDYEQFF.

The gene calls are TRBV15 and TRBJ1-2, with 10 positions matching TRBD1. CDR1 is LNHNV and CDR2 is YYDKDF in the germline V gene (reference sequence). This CDR3 has 14 residues. After removal of 3 bases from V and 7 bases from J, the junction contained 5 bases not matched to a gene. CDR3: CATSRDRGLSGYTF. The CDR3, as DNA: TGTGCCACCAGCAGGGACAGGGGGTTGAGTGGCTACACCTTC.

The gene calls are TRBV9 and TRBJ2-1; 9 bases fit TRBD2. The J segment lost 0 bases and the V segment lost 0 bases, leaving 7 bases of the junction unmatched. The CDR3 runs 18 residues. The germline gives CDR1 SGDLS, CDR2 YYNGEE. CDR3 nucleotide sequence: TGTGCCAGCAGCGTAGGTGTTAGCGGGAGCACCTCCTACAATGAGCAGTTCTTC. It encodes CASSVGVSGSTSYNEQFF. The whole variable domain, filled in from reference TRBV9 and TRBJ2-1, reads DSGVTQTPKHLITATGQRVTLRCSPRSGDLSVYWYQQSLDQGLQFLIQYYNGEERAKGNILERFSAQQFPDLHSELNLSSLELGDSALYFCASSVGVSGSTSYNEQFFGPGTRLTVL.

The chain links TRBV4-1 to TRBJ2-5, with 8 bases identical to TRBD2. CDR3 length: 15 residues. V shed 2 bases, J shed 3 bases, and the junction held 5 bases outside the gene matches. Germline V gives CDR1 MGHRA, CDR2 YSYEKL. The DNA for the CDR3 is TGCGCCAGCAGCCAATGGACTAGCCGCAAAGAGACCCAGTACTTC. Its protein product is CASSQWTSRKETQYF.

This clone was recorded at least ten times. The CDR3 DNA follows: TGTGCCAGCAGTTTGGTTTGGTCAGGAGGTGAAAAACTGTTTTTT. Translating gives CASSLVWSGGEKLFF. The chain couples TRBV28 to TRBJ1-4; D ambiguous. Germline V CDR1 and CDR2: MDHEN, SYDVKM. V was pared by 3 bases and J by 7 bases, with 15 bases between. CDR3 length: 15 amino acids.

J is TRBJ2-1 and V is TRBV14; TRBD2 is a possible D gene (6 bases). The germline V and J ends were trimmed by 0 bases and 7 bases, with 22 bases remaining between them. The germline gives CDR1 SGHDN, CDR2 FVKESK. The CDR3 loop spans 18 amino acids. CDR3 in amino acids: CASSQDRDGDSRWNEQFF. The CDR3 nucleotides read TGTGCCAGCAGCCAAGATAGAGACGGGGACTCCCGATGGAATGAGCAGTTCTTC.

The chain recombines TRBV5-4 with TRBJ1-4, with 7 bases matching TRBD1. Germline CDR1 reads SGHNT; CDR2 reads YYREEE (reference sequence). The V segment lost 0 bases and the J segment 8 bases; nucleotides outside the gene matches: 4. The CDR3 totals 14 residues. The CDR3, as DNA: TGTGCCAGCAGCTTGGACCCAGGGGGGGAAAAACTGTTTTTT. Translation gives CASSLDPGGEKLFF. The full variable domain, its missing parts supplied by reference TRBV5-4 and TRBJ1-4, is ETGVTQSPTHLIKTRGQQVTLRCSSQSGHNTVSWYQQALGQGPQFIFQYYREEENGRGNFPPRFSGLQFPNYSSELNVNALELDDSALYLCASSLDPGGEKLFFGSGTQLSVL.

In this sample, this clone turned up a few times. The chain recombines TRBV14 with TRBJ2-5, with D possibly TRBD1 on 5 matching bases. V shed 0 bases and J shed 4 bases, with 12 bases lying between them. The CDR3 is 15 residues long. Germline assignment: CDR1 SGHDN and CDR2 FVKESK. The DNA of the CDR3 is TGTGCCAGCAGCCAAGACAGGGCCCAAGGAGAGACCCAGTACTTC. This sequence encodes CASSQDRAQGETQYF.

The chain couples TRBV19 to TRBJ2-7; 8 bases match TRBD2. The CDR3 is 15 amino acids. The germline CDR1 and CDR2 sequences are LNHDA and SQIVND (reference sequence). Trimming took 9 bases from V and 5 from J; bases not matched to a gene: 15. CDR3 region: CASRGRAGEKDEQYF. The CDR3 nucleotides read TGTGCCAGCCGCGGCCGAGCGGGGGAGAAAGACGAGCAGTACTTC.

The chain employs TRBV28 and TRBJ2-7; 9 positions match TRBD1. The CDR3 runs 15 residues. The germline V gene encodes CDR1 MDHEN and CDR2 SYDVKM. Unmatched junction bases numbered 14, after V lost 11 bases and J lost 3 bases. CDR3: CAARSGGTGLYEQYF. CDR3 in DNA: TGTGCCGCTAGATCAGGCGGGACAGGGCTCTACGAGCAGTACTTC.

V usage is TRBV28 and J usage is TRBJ2-7; perhaps TRBD2 as D (6 bases). The V gene lost 7 bases and the J gene lost 5 bases, with 21 bases spanning the gap. There are 15 residues in the CDR3. The V gene's germline CDR1 is MDHEN and CDR2 SYDVKM. The CDR3 sequence: CASTDHPRGRDEQYF. In nucleotides, the CDR3 is TGTGCCAGCACCGACCATCCGCGGGGACGAGACGAGCAGTACTTC. Complete variable domain (other parts from reference TRBV28 and TRBJ2-7): DVKVTQSSRYLVKRTGEKVFLECVQDMDHENMFWYRQDPGLGLRLIYFSYDVKMKEKGDIPEGYSVSREKKERFSLILESASTNQTSMYLCASTDHPRGRDEQYFGPGTRLTVT.

The rearrangement uses TRBV19 and TRBJ1-3; no firm D call. CDR1 and CDR2 from the germline V gene are LNHDA and SQIVND (reference sequence). The germline V and J ends were trimmed by 5 bases and 0 bases, with 17 bases remaining between them. This CDR3 has 17 amino acids. The CDR3 region is CASSPAVLTGSGNTIYF. DNA for the CDR3: TGTGCCAGTAGTCCGGCGGTCCTGACGGGCTCTGGAAACACCATATATTTT.

The chain joins TRBV6-6 to TRBJ2-7; TRBD1 is a possible D gene (6 bases). The CDR3 runs to 13 residues. Trimming pared 6 bases from V and 3 bases from J, leaving 12 bases between. Germline CDR1 reads MNHNY; CDR2 reads SVGAGI (reference sequence). The CDR3 protein is CASSPGALYEQYF. In DNA, the CDR3 is TGTGCCAGCAGCCCAGGGGCCCTCTACGAGCAGTACTTC.

V and J are TRBV21-1 and TRBJ2-2; TRBD2 is the table's D call and was not checked against the DNA. TRBV21-1 is noted as a pseudogene. The CDR3 spans 15 residues. CDR3 DNA sequence: TGTGCCAGCAGCAGAACTAGCTGGAACACCGGGGAGCTGTTTTTT. The encoded protein is CASSRTSWNTGELFF.

The chain recombines TRBV2 with TRBJ2-5; 8 nucleotides align to TRBD2. The CDR3 is 13 residues long. Trimming took 11 bases from V and 5 from J; bases not matched to a gene: 10. The germline V gene has CDR1 SNHLY and CDR2 FYNNEI. The CDR3 is CARRAGGGETQYF. The CDR3 DNA follows: TGTGCCCGACGGGCGGGGGGCGGTGAGACCCAGTACTTC.

The chain couples TRBV6-5 to TRBJ1-3, with D hard to call. The CDR3 length is 13 residues. V was cut by 2 bases and J by 0 bases, with 2 bases left in between. The germline V gene has CDR1 MNHEY and CDR2 SVGAGI. CDR3 region: CASSYRSGNTIYF. CDR3 nucleotides: TGTGCCAGCAGTTACCGCTCTGGAAACACCATATATTTT.

This sequence joins TRBV28 and TRBJ1-1; D gene ambiguous. The V gene's germline CDR1 is MDHEN and CDR2 SYDVKM. The V gene lost 4 bases and the J gene lost 0 bases, with 15 bases spanning the gap. This CDR3 spans 16 amino acids. The CDR3 DNA sequence: TGTGCCAGCAGTTCATCCTACGAGGTCATGAACACTGAAGCTTTCTTT. Translated: CASSSSYEVMNTEAFF. The variable domain in full, with the rest retrieved from reference TRBV28 and TRBJ1-1, is DVKVTQSSRYLVKRTGEKVFLECVQDMDHENMFWYRQDPGLGLRLIYFSYDVKMKEKGDIPEGYSVSREKKERFSLILESASTNQTSMYLCASSSSYEVMNTEAFFGQGTRLTVV.

V and J are TRBV20-1 and TRBJ1-1, with 9 bases matching TRBD1. Germline V gives CDR1 DFQATT, CDR2 SNEGSKA (reference sequence). The CDR3 has 11 amino acids. V shed 5 bases, J shed 12 bases, and the junction held 7 bases outside the gene matches. CDR3 sequence reads: CSALGQGLSFF. The CDR3 DNA reads TGCAGTGCTTTGGGACAGGGTTTATCTTTCTTT.

The chain couples TRBV5-6 to TRBJ2-5, with 8 nucleotides matching TRBD1. The V gene's germline CDR1 is SGHDT and CDR2 YYEEEE. The CDR3 length is 14 residues. Trimming took 2 bases from V and 5 from J; bases not matched to a gene: 5. CDR3 DNA: TGTGCCAGCAGCTTCAGGACAGGGAGCGAGACCCAGTACTTC. It codes for CASSFRTGSETQYF.

The V call is TRBV6-1, the J call TRBJ1-5, with D maybe TRBD1 (5 bases). Germline V CDR1 and CDR2: MNHNS, SASEGT. The length of the CDR3 is 15 residues. With 4 bases removed from V and 0 bases from J, the gap between germline ends came to 10 bases. The CDR3 is CASSGGDGSNQPQHF. Here the CDR3 DNA reads TGTGCCAGCAGTGGGGGGGACGGTAGCAATCAGCCCCAGCATTTT.

The rearrangement links TRBV6-1 to TRBJ2-2; D is possibly TRBD2 (7 bases). From germline, CDR1 is MNHNS and CDR2 SASEGT. This CDR3 region has 16 residues. The germline V and J ends were trimmed by 2 bases and 4 bases, with 14 bases remaining between them. Here the CDR3 reads CASSEWGGGLTGELFF. The CDR3 region has the DNA TGTGCCAGCAGTGAATGGGGCGGGGGCCTCACCGGGGAGCTGTTTTTT.